A selection of T cell receptor beta chains follows, all from one sample in a study of a mutant IDH1 vaccine in newly diagnosed glioma. Sequencing used immunoSEQ multiplex PCR; TCRdb keeps in-frame clones, though not all of them. Of some 130,000 clones in the sample, 80% were seen once. These receptors lack a known antigen. Sequenced here: PBMCs, sampled from a glioma patient whose treatment included an IDH1 peptide vaccine. These receptors were collected from a middle-aged man with glioma. Each CDR3 is given with its conserved first and last residue. The D gene is left open where the match is weak. Size tells how often a clone was seen (once, few, many) or the class of an expanded clone, and some rows leave it out.

TRBV10-3	NA	NA	TRBJ2-7	CAHRDTPGYEQYF	TGTGCCCACAGGGACACCCCTGGCTACGAGCAGTACTTC
TRBV7-8	NA	NA	TRBJ2-4	CASSLEVGVAKNIQYF	TGTGCCAGCAGCTTAGAGGTCGGAGTGGCCAAAAACATTCAGTACTTC
TRBV7-2	NA	once	TRBJ2-3	CASSARDFTTDTQYF	TGTGCCAGCAGCGCTCGGGACTTTACCACAGATACGCAGTATTTT
TRBV27	TRBD1	once	TRBJ1-1	CASSALQGGLNTEAFF	TGTGCCAGCAGCGCGCTTCAAGGGGGCTTGAACACTGAAGCTTTCTTT
TRBV9	TRBD2	NA	TRBJ2-7	CASSVAASGGAKTYEQYF	TGTGCCAGCAGCGTAGCGGCTAGCGGGGGAGCCAAAACCTACGAGCAGTACTTC
TRBV18	NA	NA	TRBJ1-2	CASSRERGPTGGYTF	TGTGCCAGCTCACGGGAGAGGGGCCCCACCGGGGGCTACACCTTC
TRBV4-2	NA	NA	TRBJ2-3	CASSSTAGNTDTQYF	TGTGCCAGCAGTAGCACTGCGGGAAACACAGATACGCAGTATTTT
TRBV19	TRBD1	NA	TRBJ2-2	CASSRYAGTGATGELFF	TGTGCCAGTAGCAGATACGCCGGGACAGGGGCCACCGGGGAGCTGTTTTTT
TRBV13	TRBD2	NA	TRBJ2-5	CASSLSALAGGRGETQYF	TGTGCCAGCAGCTTATCAGCATTAGCGGGAGGCCGGGGAGAGACCCAGTACTTC
TRBV15	NA	NA	TRBJ1-1	CATSRGDGVNTEAFF	TGTGCCACCAGCAGGGGGGACGGGGTGAACACTGAAGCTTTCTTT
TRBV28	TRBD2	NA	TRBJ2-1	CASSWGIAGYNEQFF	TGTGCCAGCAGTTGGGGAATAGCGGGTTACAATGAGCAGTTCTTC
TRBV6-1	NA	NA	TRBJ1-6	CASRGAGRRDSPLHF	TGTGCCAGCAGGGGGGCAGGCAGGAGGGATTCACCCCTCCACTTT
TRBV7-9	NA	few	TRBJ2-7	CASSPNSGSYYEQYF	TGTGCCAGCAGCCCCAATTCAGGTTCGTACTACGAGCAGTACTTC
TRBV5-1	TRBD2	once	TRBJ2-1	CASSVTSGRALRGEQFF	TGCGCCAGCAGCGTGACTAGCGGGAGGGCCCTAAGAGGTGAGCAGTTCTTC
TRBV7-2	TRBD2	NA	TRBJ2-5	CASSLVGAGAQETQYF	TGTGCCAGCAGCTTAGTCGGAGCGGGGGCCCAAGAGACCCAGTACTTC
TRBV7-9	TRBD2	once	TRBJ2-6	CASSLGTSGLTGANVLTF	TGTGCCAGCAGCTTAGGGACTAGCGGACTGACTGGGGCCAACGTCCTGACTTTC
TRBV19	NA	NA	TRBJ1-3	CASSTQFGGLSGNTIYF	TGTGCCAGTAGTACTCAATTCGGGGGGCTCTCTGGAAACACCATATATTTT
TRBV6-6	NA	few	TRBJ2-7	CASRASGAHEQYF	TGTGCCAGCAGGGCCTCAGGGGCCCACGAGCAGTACTTC
TRBV18	NA	NA	TRBJ2-7	CASSPQVVGGYEQYF	TGTGCCAGCTCACCACAAGTTGTAGGAGGGTACGAGCAGTACTTC
TRBV7-2	TRBD2	many	TRBJ2-5	CASSLAGGRQETQYF	TGTGCCAGCAGCTTAGCCGGGGGGAGACAAGAGACCCAGTACTTC
TRBV6-5	NA	NA	TRBJ2-3	CASGRDTQYF	TGTGCCAGCGGAAGGGATACGCAGTATTTT
TRBV19	TRBD1	NA	TRBJ1-5	CASSMSGQVTSQPQHF	TGTGCCAGTAGTATGTCGGGACAGGTGACGAGTCAGCCCCAGCATTTT
TRBV19	NA	few	TRBJ1-1	CASMGAVTGTEAFF	TGTGCCAGTATGGGTGCCGTGACGGGCACTGAAGCTTTCTTT
TRBV4-2	TRBD2	NA	TRBJ2-1	CASSPGTSIGEQFF	TGTGCCAGCAGCCCCGGGACTAGTATCGGTGAGCAGTTCTTC
TRBV18	NA	few	TRBJ2-2	CASSPPITGELFF	TGTGCCAGCTCACCACCGATCACCGGGGAGCTGTTTTTT
TRBV7-8	NA	NA	TRBJ1-5	CASSLSTDNNQPQHF	TGTGCCAGCAGCCTCAGCACGGACAACAATCAGCCCCAGCATTTT
TRBV6-4	NA	NA	TRBJ1-5	CASSDKGATSGNQPQHF	TGTGCCAGCAGTGACAAAGGGGCGACTTCGGGCAATCAGCCCCAGCATTTT
TRBV19	TRBD1	NA	TRBJ1-2	CASMVGQGVGYTF	TGTGCCAGTATGGTAGGACAGGGCGTCGGCTACACCTTC
TRBV9	NA	NA	TRBJ1-6	CASSVAAGHSPLHF	TGTGCCAGCAGCGTAGCGGCAGGCCATTCACCCCTCCACTTT
TRBV6-5	NA	few	TRBJ1-1	CASSSHDRGTEAFF	TGTGCCAGCAGTTCGCATGACAGAGGCACTGAAGCTTTCTTT
TRBV7-2	TRBD1	NA	TRBJ1-5	CASSLILGGAGNQPQHF	TGTGCCAGCAGCTTAATCTTAGGGGGCGCTGGCAATCAGCCCCAGCATTTT
TRBV5-6	NA	once	TRBJ2-7	CASSLVGDSYEQYF	TGTGCCAGCAGCTTGGTTGGGGACTCCTACGAGCAGTACTTC
TRBV6-1	NA	NA	TRBJ2-7	CATNPVWTGYEQYF	TGTGCCACAAACCCGGTTTGGACCGGATACGAGCAGTACTTC
TRBV6-5	NA	NA	TRBJ1-1	CASSFSGDHTEAFF	TGTGCCAGCAGTTTTTCAGGGGATCACACTGAAGCTTTCTTT
TRBV12-5	NA	NA	TRBJ2-7	CASGLVMAYEQYF	TGTGCTAGTGGTTTGGTGATGGCGTACGAGCAGTACTTC
TRBV30	NA	few	TRBJ1-2	CAWSHPLGGRGYTF	TGTGCCTGGAGTCACCCTCTAGGCGGTCGGGGCTACACCTTC
TRBV4-1	TRBD2	few	TRBJ2-5	CASSKGAGLAGEGETQYF	TGCGCCAGCAGCAAGGGCGCGGGACTAGCGGGAGAAGGAGAGACCCAGTACTTC
TRBV7-9	NA	NA	TRBJ2-1	CASSLGLYNEQFF	TGTGCCAGCAGCTTAGGGCTTTACAATGAGCAGTTCTTC
TRBV15	NA	NA	TRBJ1-4	CATSRVGDEKLFF	TGTGCCACCAGCAGAGTGGGGGATGAAAAACTGTTTTTT
TRBV30	NA	NA	TRBJ2-3	CAWSVGPSTDTQYF	TGTGCCTGGAGTGTCGGCCCTAGCACAGATACGCAGTATTTT
TRBV27	NA	NA	TRBJ2-7	CASSFSYEQYF	TGTGCCAGCAGTTTCTCCTACGAGCAGTACTTC
TRBV28	TRBD2	once	TRBJ2-7	CASRFRQRERNEQYF	TGTGCCAGCAGGTTCCGGCAGCGGGAGCGAAACGAGCAGTACTTC
TRBV7-8	TRBD1	NA	TRBJ1-1	CASRQTGGTEAFF	TGTGCCAGCAGACAAACAGGGGGCACTGAAGCTTTCTTT
TRBV5-1	NA	once	TRBJ2-2	CASSRRTGELFF	TGCGCCAGCAGCCGACGAACCGGGGAGCTGTTTTTT
TRBV7-6	NA	once	TRBJ1-2	CASSLAGLYGYTF	TGTGCCAGCAGCTTAGCTGGGCTCTATGGCTACACCTTC
TRBV7-9	NA	NA	TRBJ2-1	CASSPGGEQFF	TGTGCCAGCAGCCCCGGAGGGGAGCAGTTCTTC
TRBV4-3	NA	few	TRBJ1-1	CASSQGRRTNTEAFF	TGCGCCAGCAGCCAAGGTCGGAGGACGAACACTGAAGCTTTCTTT
TRBV4-1	TRBD2	NA	TRBJ2-3	CASSQDRGGGADTQYF	TGCGCCAGCAGCCAAGATCGGGGCGGGGGGGCAGATACGCAGTATTTT
TRBV7-9	NA	NA	TRBJ2-2	CASSLAPFPEGNTGELFF	TGTGCCAGCAGCTTAGCGCCGTTCCCCGAAGGAAACACCGGGGAGCTGTTTTTT
TRBV4-2	TRBD1	NA	TRBJ1-2	CASSQDNGQGVNGYTF	TGTGCCAGCAGCCAAGATAACGGACAGGGCGTGAATGGCTACACCTTC
TRBV7-9	TRBD2	NA	TRBJ2-7	CASSLARGLAGSEQYF	TGTGCCAGCAGCTTAGCGAGGGGACTAGCGGGTAGTGAGCAGTACTTC
TRBV11-1	NA	once	TRBJ2-7	CASSIGPSRAYEQYF	TGTGCCAGCAGCATTGGACCGAGCAGGGCCTACGAGCAGTACTTC
TRBV28	TRBD1	NA	TRBJ1-2	CASSLGQGYGYTF	TGTGCCAGCAGCCTCGGACAGGGCTATGGCTACACCTTC
TRBV7-7	TRBD2	NA	TRBJ2-5	CASSPGLAEPQETQYF	TGTGCTAGCAGCCCCGGACTAGCGGAACCACAAGAGACCCAGTACTTC
TRBV19	NA	NA	TRBJ1-4	CASSIAAGLSLEKLFF	TGTGCCAGTAGTATAGCTGCGGGGCTGTCCCTTGAAAAACTGTTTTTT
TRBV12-5	TRBD1	NA	TRBJ1-6	CASGSPTGTFIDSYNSPLHF	TGTGCTAGTGGTTCCCCGACAGGGACCTTCATAGACTCCTATAATTCACCCCTCCACTTT
TRBV19	TRBD2	NA	TRBJ2-3	CASKTSGGTDTQYF	TGTGCCAGTAAGACTAGCGGGGGGACAGATACGCAGTATTTT
TRBV11-2	NA	NA	TRBJ2-2	CASRPQRVYTGELFF	TGTGCCAGCAGACCCCAACGGGTTTACACCGGGGAGCTGTTTTTT
TRBV28	NA	NA	TRBJ2-7	CASSLLAYEQYF	TGTGCCAGCAGTTTACTAGCGTACGAGCAGTACTTC